This record looks at one TCR beta chain sequence and its context. Its specific antigen is unknown. Base qualities are not provided; no much larger clone lies one nucleotide away. Distinct nucleotide sequences in the sample also encode this CDR3. The CDR3 measures 13 amino acids from cysteine to phenylalanine. Just CDR3 DNA is preserved here, 39 bases in frame from base 1. Trimming removed 4 bases from V and 4 bases from J; the gene matches leave 4 bases unexplained. CDR1 SGHDT and CDR2 YYEEEE were looked up in the germline V gene. This record comes from a study of cytomegalovirus exposure and HLA in healthy donors (dated by TCRdb to 2016 to 2017). General notes on the study: An earlier analysis of 587 of the donors reported 250 to 300 Gb of sequence data and some 100 million unique TCR beta sequences from around 200 million T cells. The number of typed donors differed by locus: roughly 629-640 for A, B, C, DRB1 and DQB1; about 520 for DQA1; 606 for DPA1; and some 430 for DPB1. To decide whether each TCR beta V gene segment behaved as functional or pseudogenic, an earlier analysis of approximately 620 of the donors relied on high-throughput TCR beta sequencing. The later analysis used no new phenotypic data to find candidate immune exposures, relying instead on TCR beta sequences and their occurrence across donors. Among 300 to 450 genotyped donors of the cohort, an average of about 240,000 unique TCR beta nucleotide sequences were sequenced per donor, 15% to 20% of them non-productive. Roughly 310 gigabases of sequencing data and approximately 85 million unique TCR sequences were included in an early release covering several hundred HLA-typed donors. Besides the first cohort of 550 to 750 subjects, a separate validation cohort made up of over a hundred different subjects was used. Class I and class II HLA loci were covered by the typing at four-digit resolution. A later analysis re-examined previously published TCR beta repertoires from 610 or so donors and added high-resolution HLA genotyping to investigate patterns of TCR occurrence. To predict cytomegalovirus infection status, the study combined high-throughput TCR immunosequencing, statistical association of individual TCRs with disease status, and machine learning. Genome-wide SNP genotypes for about 65% of the 666 donors were used in a later genetic analysis, which treated that subset as a discovery cohort. Because of strong linkage in the cohort, roughly five DR-DQ haplotypes were treated as single units for association and clustering. Every discovery cohort repertoire had been produced on one sequencing platform. Donor age, sex, ethnicity and CMV serostatus were collected together with the repertoire data. The study aimed to test whether signatures of past pathogen exposure could be identified by cataloging public T cell receptors. The study used immunosequencing to profile the T cell repertoires of under 700 subjects and linked those repertoires to cytomegalovirus serostatus. Among the roughly 390 genotyped donors, under 90% belonged to the genetic ancestry cluster associated with self-reported Caucasian donors. Study-level results and caveats: This cohort had only TCR beta chains sequenced, and the lack of alpha or paired-chain data limited which features could be detected. The study gave a list of about 150 TCR beta chains associated with cytomegalovirus. Some IMGT-functional V segments, including TRBV6-2 and TRBV6-3, could not be told apart with the 87-base-pair reads, so those segments were excluded. Because counts were too low, more than 15 rarely observed V segments, including chromosome 9 orphons, were left out of the earlier analysis of approximately 580 of the donors. In a later analysis, most CMV-associated TCR beta chains were found to appear HLA-restricted, with HLA associations seemingly driven largely by CMV exposure. A further reported finding was that TCR beta sequences accurately predicted the HLA-A and HLA-B alleles for most subjects in the first cohort. Because HLA typing was unavailable for some donors at each locus, only the typed subset was used in association tests. A later analysis associated 16,951 TCR beta sequences with specific HLA alleles at a false discovery rate of 0.05. Most TCR sequences were observed very rarely across donors, whereas some public TCRs were present in many individuals. In a later analysis, several top co-occurrence clusters were reported to appear linked to parvovirus B19, influenza, CMV and Epstein-Barr virus. V-gene and J-gene trimming of TCR beta chains was associated with a missense DCLRE1C variant in a later genetic analysis, and the association was replicated in an independent cohort. The sequencing pipeline was judged likely to have produced a cluster of highly shared sequence variants as a technical artifact. A few of the identified cytomegalovirus-associated TCR beta chains were confirmed in vitro to be specific for cytomegalovirus antigens. A later analysis found that HLA-associated TCR beta chains were more clonally expanded and had lower generation probabilities than equally common non-associated chains. Assigning TCR associations to individual alleles was difficult when HLA alleles, especially DR and DQ, strongly co-occurred. Immune exposure information for the cohort was limited to CMV serostatus. According to the authors, the approach could potentially be generalized to other disease states and immunological phenotypes. Correlated functional status among segregating V segments might reflect linkage disequilibrium, but an unknown experimental factor could not be ruled out. Compared with the roughly 670-donor mean, donors in an Asian-associated ancestry cluster had fewer N-insertions in productive TCRs, according to a later genetic analysis. Roughly uniform sequencing depth across donors was assumed in presence/absence analyses, although this assumption may not hold. An earlier analysis of around 500 of the donors showed that most TCR beta V segments appeared in productive rearrangements either about 87% or about 30% of the time, which broadly matched IMGT annotations. In a later analysis, the rate of TCR association differed among HLA loci, with DRB1 alleles having the most associated TCRs and HLA-C alleles having the fewest. In both the original and validation cohorts, the classifier was reported to diagnose cytomegalovirus status with high specificity and sensitivity.

The cohort was made up of 500 to 850 healthy bone marrow donors. At the time of sampling, every cohort member was nominally healthy, though immune exposures that went unrecorded were likely present. The donor was CMV seropositive and was included in the group of some 290 seropositive cohort members. A peripheral blood sample was collected from each donor, and TCR beta sequencing was performed on peripheral blood mononuclear cells. The Qiagen DNeasy Blood Extraction Kit was used to extract genomic DNA from the blood cell samples. The library was built by means of the immunoSEQ multiplex PCR assay. For the multiplex PCR, a mixture combining 60 forward primers for TCR Vbeta segments and 13 reverse primers for TCR Jbeta segments was used. The CDR3 region of rearranged TCR beta genes was amplified from genomic DNA by a multiplex PCR assay. On the Illumina HiSeq System, the amplified TCR beta libraries were sequenced as 87-base-pair reads. Turning to the authors' computational methods: A later analysis tallied 75 million to 95 million unique TCR beta chains across the approximately 670 repertoires, and some 10 million of those chains were shared by two or more donors. A nearest-neighbor algorithm error-corrected the raw reads and collapsed the reads into unique sequences, merging closely related sequences to remove PCR and sequencing errors. V, D and J gene segments were assigned by aligning CDR3 sequences to IMGT reference sequences. For a sequence to be retained, a match of at least six nucleotides was required to both a V gene segment and a J gene segment. A rearrangement was called productive if the CDR3 had no stop codons and remained in frame with V and J, and every other rearrangement was called non-productive. CDR3 was defined by IMGT convention, running from the second conserved V-encoded cysteine to the conserved J-encoded phenylalanine. In an earlier analysis of around 640 of the donors, sequences lacking an unambiguous match to a single V gene segment were excluded. An earlier analysis of 500 to 600 of the donors classified V segments as functional when productive rearrangements were above 56.7% and as segregating when the standard deviation between donors was above 5%. A statistical classification framework was developed to diagnose cytomegalovirus status using the catalog of TCR beta chain sequences. In a later analysis, TCR nucleotide sequences were compared against IMGT/GENE-DB human TR gene sequences so that V and J genes could be assigned. Using the TCRdist pipeline, a later analysis assigned CDR3 sequences along with most-parsimonious VDJ recombination scenarios. A later analysis defined each TCR beta chain by its CDR3 amino acid sequence plus V-gene family, and excluded reads lacking a unique V-gene family. To address suspected cross-contamination and a sequencing artifact, a later analysis removed under 600 highly shared, low-generation-probability nucleotide sequences. For each public chain, a later analysis derived a clonal expansion index from normalized ranks of inferred template counts within each repertoire. A later analysis computed generation probabilities with a VDJ recombination model fitted to out-of-frame rearrangements, and checked the results against IGoR. Hypergeometric tests were used in a later analysis to score TCR-TCR, TCR-HLA and TCR-CMV co-occurrence, with a repertoire-size bias correction applied to the TCR pairs. A later analysis estimated false discovery rates by permuting HLA or CMV assignments 20 times. In a later analysis, co-occurring TCRs were grouped using DBSCAN, with TCRdist sequence similarity added in when clustering inside HLA-allele-positive subsets. Repertoires with fewer than 30,000 or more than 120,000 public chains were left out of co-occurrence clustering, as were five repertoires with anomalous nucleotide sharing. This immuneACCESS table, as held by TCRdb, lists in-frame sequences with V and J called but not all clones. Of the missing ones, under half trace to an unresolved V gene in checked studies; the others have no known cause. V, J and clone size were drawn from that table, and D and trimming were deduced from the DNA. The sample table contains 150,000 to 200,000 clones; only one count was recorded for about four fifths of them. Clones ranked in the top ten supply 6.5% to 8.5% of the sample.

The sequenced sample was PBMCs. The TCR comes from a man in his thirties or forties in good health and CMV-seropositive. The chain was built from TRBV5-6 and TRBJ1-2, with 7 middle bases fitting TRBD1. The DNA reads as follows: TGTGCCAGCAGCGAGGACAGGCTCTATGGCTACACCTTC. This sequence encodes CASSEDRLYGYTF.